The clone carrying this T cell receptor (beta chain) was recorded once. The data belong to a study of blood T cell repertoires in COVID-19. Study as a whole: Samples came from the United States, Italy and Spain, spanning acute and convalescent COVID-19.

Germline V gene data show CDR1 as SGHVS and CDR2 as FQNEAQ. The CDR3 is 15 amino acids. The repertoire was sequenced with immunoSEQ multiplex PCR; TCRdb's copy has only in-frame clones and lacks some. The repertoire holds 380,000 or so clones, with roughly 90% as singletons. The chain has TRBV7-8 and TRBJ2-5; tentative D call: TRBD1 (6 bases). The DNA end lines up better with TRBJ2-7; the J call may be wrong. Material: peripheral blood. The receptor's source is a man in his forties with acute or convalescent COVID-19. The CDR3 DNA follows: TGTGCCAGCAGCCCGAAGTGGGGGCCGAGTGGCGAGCAGTACTTC. Translated, it gives CASSPKWGPSGEQYF.